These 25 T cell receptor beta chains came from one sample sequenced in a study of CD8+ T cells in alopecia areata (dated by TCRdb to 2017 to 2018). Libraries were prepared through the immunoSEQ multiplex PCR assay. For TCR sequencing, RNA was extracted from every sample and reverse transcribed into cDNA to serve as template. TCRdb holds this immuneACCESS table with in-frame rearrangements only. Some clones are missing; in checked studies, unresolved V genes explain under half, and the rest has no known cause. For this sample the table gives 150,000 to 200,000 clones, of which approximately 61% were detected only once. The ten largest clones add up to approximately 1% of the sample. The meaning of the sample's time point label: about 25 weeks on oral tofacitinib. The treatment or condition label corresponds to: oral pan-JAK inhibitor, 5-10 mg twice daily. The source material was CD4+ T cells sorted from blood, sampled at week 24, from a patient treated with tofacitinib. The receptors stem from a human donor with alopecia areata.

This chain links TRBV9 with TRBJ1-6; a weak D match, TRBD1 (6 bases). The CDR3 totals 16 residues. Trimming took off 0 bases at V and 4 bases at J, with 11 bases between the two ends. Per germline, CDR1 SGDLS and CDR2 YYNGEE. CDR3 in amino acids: CASSVGDIRYNSPLHF. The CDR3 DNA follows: TGTGCCAGCAGCGTAGGGGACATCCGATATAATTCACCCCTCCACTTT.

This chain's CDR3 is CASSLMIAGDLHTGELFF. The DNA for the CDR3 is TGTGCCAGCAGCTTGATGATAGCGGGGGACCTTCACACCGGGGAGCTGTTTTTT. The chain links TRBV5-4 to TRBJ2-2, with TRBD2 identical over 9 bases. The CDR3 covers 18 residues. Germline trimming cut 1 base from V and 3 bases from J; bases unmatched to any gene: 10. Germline V gene data show CDR1 as SGHNT and CDR2 as YYREEE (reference sequence).

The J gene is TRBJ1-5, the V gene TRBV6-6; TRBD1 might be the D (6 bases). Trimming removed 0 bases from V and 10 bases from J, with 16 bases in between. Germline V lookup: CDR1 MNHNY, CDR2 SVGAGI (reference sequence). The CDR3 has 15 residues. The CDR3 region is CASSYSKDSPLPQHF. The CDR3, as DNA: TGTGCCAGCAGTTACTCTAAGGACAGTCCTCTCCCCCAGCATTTT.

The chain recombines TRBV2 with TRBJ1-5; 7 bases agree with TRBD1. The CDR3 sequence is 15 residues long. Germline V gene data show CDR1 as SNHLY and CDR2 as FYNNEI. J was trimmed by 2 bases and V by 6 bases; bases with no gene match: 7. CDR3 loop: CASSLTGSGNQPQHF. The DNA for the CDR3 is TGTGCCAGCAGCTTGACAGGGTCGGGCAATCAGCCCCAGCATTTT. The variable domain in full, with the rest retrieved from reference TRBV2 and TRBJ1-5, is EPEVTQTPSHQVTQMGQEVILRCVPISNHLYFYWYRQILGQKVEFLVSFYNNEISEKSEIFDDQFSVERPDGSNFTLKIRSTKLEDSAMYFCASSLTGSGNQPQHFGDGTRLSIL.

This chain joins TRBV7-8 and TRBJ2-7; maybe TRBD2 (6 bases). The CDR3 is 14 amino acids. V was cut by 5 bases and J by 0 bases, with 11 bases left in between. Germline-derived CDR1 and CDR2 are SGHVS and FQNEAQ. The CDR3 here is CASSAGLRSYEQYF. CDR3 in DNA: TGTGCCAGCAGCGCGGGACTCCGCTCCTACGAGCAGTACTTC.

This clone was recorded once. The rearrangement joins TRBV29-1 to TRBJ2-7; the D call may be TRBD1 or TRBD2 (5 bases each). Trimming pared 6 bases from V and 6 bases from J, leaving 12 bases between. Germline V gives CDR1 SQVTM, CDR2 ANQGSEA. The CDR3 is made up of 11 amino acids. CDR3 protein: CSVGTRGEQYF. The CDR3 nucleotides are TGCAGCGTCGGGACCCGTGGCGAGCAGTACTTC.

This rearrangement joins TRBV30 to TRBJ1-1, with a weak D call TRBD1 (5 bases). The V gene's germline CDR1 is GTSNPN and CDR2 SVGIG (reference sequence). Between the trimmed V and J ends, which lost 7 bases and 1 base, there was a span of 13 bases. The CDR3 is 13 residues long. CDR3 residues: CAYPGTQNTEAFF. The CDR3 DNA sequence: TGTGCCTACCCAGGGACCCAGAACACTGAAGCTTTCTTT.

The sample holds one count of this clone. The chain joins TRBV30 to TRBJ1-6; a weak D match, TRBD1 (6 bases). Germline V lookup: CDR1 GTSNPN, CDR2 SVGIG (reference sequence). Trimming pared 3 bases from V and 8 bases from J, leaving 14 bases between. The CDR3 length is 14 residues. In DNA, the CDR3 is TGTGCCTGGAGACTACAGGGAGGTCATTCACCCCTCCACTTT. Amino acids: CAWRLQGGHSPLHF.

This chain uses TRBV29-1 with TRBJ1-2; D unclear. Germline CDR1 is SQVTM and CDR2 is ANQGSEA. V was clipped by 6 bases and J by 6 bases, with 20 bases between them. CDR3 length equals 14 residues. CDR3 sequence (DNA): TGCAGCGTCAGTGTTTTGGAAGATAGGAATGGCTACACCTTC. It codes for CSVSVLEDRNGYTF.

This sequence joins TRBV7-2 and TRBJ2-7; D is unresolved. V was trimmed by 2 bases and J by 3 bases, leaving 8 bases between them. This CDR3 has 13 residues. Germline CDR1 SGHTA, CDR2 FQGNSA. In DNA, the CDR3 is TGTGCCAGCAGCTTAATTGGCGGCTACGAGCAGTACTTC. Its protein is CASSLIGGYEQYF.

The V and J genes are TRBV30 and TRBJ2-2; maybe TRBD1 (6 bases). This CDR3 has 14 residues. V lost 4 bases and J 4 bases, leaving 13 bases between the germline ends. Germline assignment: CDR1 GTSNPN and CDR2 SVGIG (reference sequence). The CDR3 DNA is TGTGCCTGGACCGAGGGACACCGCACCGGGGAGCTGTTTTTT. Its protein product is CAWTEGHRTGELFF.

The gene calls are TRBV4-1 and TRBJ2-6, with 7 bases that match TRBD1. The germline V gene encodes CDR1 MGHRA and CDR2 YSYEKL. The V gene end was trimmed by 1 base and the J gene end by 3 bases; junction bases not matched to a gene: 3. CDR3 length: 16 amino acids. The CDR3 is CASSQGDRFGANVLTF. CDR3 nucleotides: TGCGCCAGCAGCCAAGGGGACAGATTTGGGGCCAACGTCCTGACTTTC.

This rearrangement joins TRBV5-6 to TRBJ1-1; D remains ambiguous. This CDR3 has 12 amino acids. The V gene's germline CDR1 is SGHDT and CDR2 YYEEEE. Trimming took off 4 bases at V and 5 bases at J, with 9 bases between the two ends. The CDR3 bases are TGTGCCAGCAGCGGTAGCCGTACTGAAGCTTTCTTT. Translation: CASSGSRTEAFF.

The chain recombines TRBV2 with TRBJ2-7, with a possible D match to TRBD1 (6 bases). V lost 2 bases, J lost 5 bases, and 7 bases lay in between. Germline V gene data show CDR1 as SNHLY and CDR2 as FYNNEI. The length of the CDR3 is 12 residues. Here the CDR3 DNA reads TGTGCCAGCAGTGAACGGGACAACGAGCAGTACTTC. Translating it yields CASSERDNEQYF.

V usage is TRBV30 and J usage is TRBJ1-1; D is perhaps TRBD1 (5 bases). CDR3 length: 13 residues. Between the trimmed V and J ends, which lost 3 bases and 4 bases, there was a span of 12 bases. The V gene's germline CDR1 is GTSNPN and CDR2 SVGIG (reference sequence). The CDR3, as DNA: TGTGCCTGGAGGGGACGGGGGGGCACTGAAGCTTTCTTT. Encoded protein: CAWRGRGGTEAFF. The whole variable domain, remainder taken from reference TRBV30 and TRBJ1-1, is SQTIHQWPATLVQPVGSPLSLECTVEGTSNPNLYWYRQAAGRGLQLLFYSVGIGQISSEVPQNLSASRPQDRQFILSSKKLLLSDSGFYLCAWRGRGGTEAFFGQGTRLTVV.

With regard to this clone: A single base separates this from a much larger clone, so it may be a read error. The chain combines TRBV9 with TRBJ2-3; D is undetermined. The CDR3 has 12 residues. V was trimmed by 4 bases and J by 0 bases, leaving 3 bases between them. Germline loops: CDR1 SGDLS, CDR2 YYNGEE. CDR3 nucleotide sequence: TGTGCCAGCAGCCAGAGCACAGATACGCAGTATTTT. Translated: CASSQSTDTQYF.

The CDR3 coding sequence is TGTGCCAGCAGCTTAGGGCTGGGGACTGGAAACACCATATATTTT. As protein: CASSLGLGTGNTIYF. The J gene is TRBJ1-3, the V gene TRBV11-2, with no clear D. The germline V gene encodes CDR1 SGHAT and CDR2 FQNNGV. V lost 1 base and J lost 2, with 9 bases in between. The CDR3 loop spans 15 amino acids.

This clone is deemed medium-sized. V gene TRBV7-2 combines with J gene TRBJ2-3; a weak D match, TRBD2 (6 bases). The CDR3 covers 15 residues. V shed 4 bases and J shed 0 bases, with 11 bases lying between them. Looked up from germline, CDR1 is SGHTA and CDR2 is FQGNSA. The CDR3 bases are TGTGCCAGCAGCTATCCCGGACTAAGCACAGATACGCAGTATTTT. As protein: CASSYPGLSTDTQYF.

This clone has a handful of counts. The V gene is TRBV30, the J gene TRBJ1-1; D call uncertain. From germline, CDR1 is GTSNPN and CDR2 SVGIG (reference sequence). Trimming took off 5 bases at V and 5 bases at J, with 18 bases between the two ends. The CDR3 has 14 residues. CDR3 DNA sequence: TGTGCCTGGGGGAGGTCCAAGGGCTTGACTGAAGCTTTCTTT. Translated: CAWGRSKGLTEAFF.

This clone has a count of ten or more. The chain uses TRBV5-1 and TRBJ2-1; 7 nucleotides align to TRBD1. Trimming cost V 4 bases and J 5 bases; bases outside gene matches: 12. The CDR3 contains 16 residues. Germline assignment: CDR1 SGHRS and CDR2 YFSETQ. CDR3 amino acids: CASSEDGQASHNEQFF. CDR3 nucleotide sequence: TGCGCCAGCAGCGAAGACGGACAGGCCTCTCACAATGAGCAGTTCTTC.

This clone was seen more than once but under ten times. As DNA, the CDR3 is TGCGCCAGCAGTTCCGGGACAGTCCCCTGGGCACCCCTCCACTTT. It encodes CASSSGTVPWAPLHF. The V gene is TRBV23-1, the J gene TRBJ1-6; 7 nucleotides agree with TRBD1. TRBV23-1 is an ORF, and what it does is uncertain. The CDR3 has 15 amino acids. The V gene end was trimmed by 5 bases and the J gene end by 11 bases; junction bases not matched to a gene: 12.

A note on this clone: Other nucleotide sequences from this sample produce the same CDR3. The CDR3 DNA is TGTGCCAGCAGTTTGGGACAGCTGACCTACAATGAGCAGTTCTTC. Protein: CASSLGQLTYNEQFF. The chain recombines TRBV27 with TRBJ2-1; 7 bases map to TRBD1. Unmatched junction bases numbered 4, after V lost 3 bases and J lost 2 bases. The CDR3 has 15 residues. Germline assignment: CDR1 MNHEY and CDR2 SMNVEV (reference sequence).

The CDR3 nucleotides read TGTGCCAGCAGCTTGCCCGGGGGGTCCTACAATGAGCAGTTCTTC. Protein product: CASSLPGGSYNEQFF. The chain has TRBV7-2 and TRBJ2-1; 7 nucleotides line up with TRBD2. V lost 3 bases, J lost 1 base, and 3 bases stayed unmatched. CDR1 and CDR2 from the germline V gene are SGHTA and FQGNSA. The CDR3 spans 15 residues. The variable domain in full, completed from reference TRBV7-2 and TRBJ2-1, reads GAGVSQSPSNKVTEKGKDVELRCDPISGHTALYWYRQSLGQGLEFLIYFQGNSAPDKSGLPSDRFSAERTGGSVSTLTIQRTQQEDSAVYLCASSLPGGSYNEQFFGPGTRLTVL.

CDR3 DNA sequence: TGCAGCGTTGAGGGGACCCAGGGTTACATTCAGTACTTC. Its protein product is CSVEGTQGYIQYF. This sequence joins TRBV29-1 and TRBJ2-4; D is perhaps TRBD1 or TRBD2 (5 bases each). V was shortened by 3 bases and J by 8 bases, with 14 bases between the two germline ends. Germline values: CDR1 SQVTM, CDR2 ANQGSEA. The CDR3 totals 13 residues.

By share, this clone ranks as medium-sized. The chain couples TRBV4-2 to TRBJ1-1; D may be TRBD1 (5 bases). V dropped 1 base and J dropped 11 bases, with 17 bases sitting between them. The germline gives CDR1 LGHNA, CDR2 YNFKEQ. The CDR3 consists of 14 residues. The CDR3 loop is CASSQGGIGRKAFF. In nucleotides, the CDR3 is TGTGCCAGCAGCCAAGGGGGGATTGGAAGGAAGGCTTTCTTT.